The following is a T cell receptor (beta chain) sequence with its context. PCR involved 60 Vbeta and 13 Jbeta primers. TCRdb's table, derived via immunoSEQ multiplex PCR, lists solely in-frame clones and lacks some. The repertoire has around 190,000 clones, 60% to 80% of them found once; the top ten carry about 2.7%. This specimen belongs to a study of cytomegalovirus exposure and HLA in healthy donors. The V gene end was trimmed by 0 bases and the J gene end by 0 bases; junction bases not matched to a gene: 6. This CDR3 is built from 18 residues. The germline gives CDR1 SGDLS, CDR2 YYNGEE. This sequence was found in a woman aged 25 to 45 in good health and CMV-seronegative. The chain employs TRBV9 and TRBJ2-7; TRBD2 aligns across 13 bases. The sequenced sample was PBMCs. For the CDR3, the DNA is TGTGCCAGCAGCGTAGGACTAGCGGGGGGATTTACCTCCTACGAGCAGTACTTC. The encoded protein is CASSVGLAGGFTSYEQYF.